A selection of T cell receptor beta chains follows, all from one sample in a study of patients and donors after allogeneic stem cell transplantation. TCRdb redid the calling of the RT-PCR reads with MiXCR, one entry per CDR3 protein. The sample records some 960,000 distinct CDR3 sequences, 18% being singletons. The sequencing input was blood, either unsorted or a sorted T cell fraction (not recorded which). The receptors derive from a human donor who was either an allogeneic HSCT recipient or a stem cell or donor lymphocyte infusion donor (not recorded which). It is not recorded whose cells these are; they may come from a transplant donor. Both conserved end residues are part of each CDR3. A D gene is named only where the DNA matches it firmly. Expanded clones get a size class; other rows say once, few or many, or leave the size out.

CDR3nt: TGCAGCGTTGAAGAAGAGGTAATAGGCCTCGGCTACACCTTC; CDR3aa: CSVEEEVIGLGYTF; d_gene: .; abundance: .; v_gene: TRBV29-1; j_gene: TRBJ1-2
CDR3nt: TGTGCCAGCACCAAGGGGACAGGGGCATTCGGGACCCAGTACTTC; CDR3aa: CASTKGTGAFGTQYF; d_gene: TRBD1; abundance: few; v_gene: TRBV12-3/TRBV12-4; j_gene: TRBJ2-5
CDR3nt: TGTGCCAGCTCACCGCGCGGGACAGGGAGTGAAAAACTGTTTTTT; CDR3aa: CASSPRGTGSEKLFF; d_gene: TRBD1; abundance: .; v_gene: TRBV18; j_gene: TRBJ1-4
CDR3nt: TGTGCCAGCAGTGAGGCCGGGGGGGCCAGGAATGAGCAGTTCTTC; CDR3aa: CASSEAGGARNEQFF; d_gene: TRBD2; abundance: few; v_gene: TRBV25-1; j_gene: TRBJ2-1
CDR3nt: TGTGCCAGCAGGAGAACCCGTGAAGCTTTCTTT; CDR3aa: CASRRTREAFF; d_gene: .; abundance: few; v_gene: TRBV11-3; j_gene: TRBJ1-1
CDR3nt: TGTGCCATCAGTAGGGACAGATCTAACTATGGCTACACCTTC; CDR3aa: CAISRDRSNYGYTF; d_gene: TRBD1; abundance: few; v_gene: TRBV10-3; j_gene: TRBJ1-2
CDR3nt: TGCAGTGCTAGAGCTTATACAGGGGGCGCGTACGAGCAGTACTTC; CDR3aa: CSARAYTGGAYEQYF; d_gene: TRBD1; abundance: .; v_gene: TRBV20-1; j_gene: TRBJ2-7
CDR3nt: TGCGCCAGCAGCCCGGAGGGCCTCTCTGGAAACACCATATATTTT; CDR3aa: CASSPEGLSGNTIYF; d_gene: .; abundance: .; v_gene: TRBV5-1; j_gene: TRBJ1-3
CDR3nt: TGCGCCAGCAGCCCATCGTTAGCGGGGGGGACCTACAATGAGCAGTTCTTC; CDR3aa: CASSPSLAGGTYNEQFF; d_gene: TRBD2; abundance: few; v_gene: TRBV4-1; j_gene: TRBJ2-1
CDR3nt: TGTGCCAGCAGTAGGCCAGGGATGGCTAATGAAAAACTGTTTTTT; CDR3aa: CASSRPGMANEKLFF; d_gene: .; abundance: few; v_gene: TRBV28; j_gene: TRBJ1-4
CDR3nt: TGTGCCAGCAGTTTCCTATCGAGGGGGACGGGGGAGCAGTACTTC; CDR3aa: CASSFLSRGTGEQYF; d_gene: .; abundance: .; v_gene: TRBV12-3/TRBV12-4; j_gene: TRBJ2-7
CDR3nt: TGCAGTGCTAGACCAACTAGCGGGGGGTTACATACGCAGTATTTT; CDR3aa: CSARPTSGGLHTQYF; d_gene: TRBD2; abundance: few; v_gene: TRBV20-1; j_gene: TRBJ2-3
CDR3nt: TGTGCCAGCAGTGATAACGAGAGGCCCGCTGGAAACACCATATATTTT; CDR3aa: CASSDNERPAGNTIYF; d_gene: .; abundance: .; v_gene: TRBV25-1; j_gene: TRBJ1-3
CDR3nt: TGCGCCAGCAGCTTGGCACTTAACTCCTACAATGAGCAGTTCTTC; CDR3aa: CASSLALNSYNEQFF; d_gene: .; abundance: many; v_gene: TRBV5-1; j_gene: TRBJ2-1
CDR3nt: TGTGCCAGCAGTTCACTCACAGGGCCTGAAGCTTTCTTT; CDR3aa: CASSSLTGPEAFF; d_gene: .; abundance: few; v_gene: TRBV27; j_gene: TRBJ1-1
CDR3nt: TGTGCCAGCAGTTCGGGGGTGTATGACACTGAAGCTTTCTTT; CDR3aa: CASSSGVYDTEAFF; d_gene: .; abundance: few; v_gene: TRBV12-3/TRBV12-4; j_gene: TRBJ1-1
CDR3nt: TGTGCCTGGAGTGGTCCGGGCAGGGGACTTCGGAGAACGCAGTATTTT; CDR3aa: CAWSGPGRGLRRTQYF; d_gene: .; abundance: once; v_gene: TRBV30; j_gene: TRBJ2-3
CDR3nt: TGTGCCAGCAGCCATGGTACTAGCGGGGGGGCCTACAATGAGCAGTTCTTC; CDR3aa: CASSHGTSGGAYNEQFF; d_gene: TRBD2; abundance: once; v_gene: TRBV4-2; j_gene: TRBJ2-1
CDR3nt: TGTGCCAGCAGTTTAAATACTTTCCGGATTACGCAGTATTTT; CDR3aa: CASSLNTFRITQYF; d_gene: .; abundance: many; v_gene: TRBV12-3/TRBV12-4; j_gene: TRBJ2-3
CDR3nt: TGCGCCAGCAGCTTCTGGGGGGGAGTAATCGTGGAGACCCAGTACTTC; CDR3aa: CASSFWGGVIVETQYF; d_gene: TRBD2; abundance: few; v_gene: TRBV5-1; j_gene: TRBJ2-5
CDR3nt: TGTGCCAGCAGTTACTCTAAGGCGGTGGTGGGGCTAAATGAGCAGTTCTTC; CDR3aa: CASSYSKAVVGLNEQFF; d_gene: .; abundance: few; v_gene: TRBV6-5; j_gene: TRBJ2-1
CDR3nt: TGTGCCAGCAGCTTATCGGGCCGGGGTTGGCAGCCCCAGCATTTT; CDR3aa: CASSLSGRGWQPQHF; d_gene: .; abundance: .; v_gene: TRBV7-9; j_gene: TRBJ1-5
CDR3nt: TGCGCCAGCAGCTTGCAGGGGGCGCAGAACACTGAAGCTTTCTTT; CDR3aa: CASSLQGAQNTEAFF; d_gene: TRBD1; abundance: few; v_gene: TRBV5-1; j_gene: TRBJ1-1
CDR3nt: TGTGCCAGCAGCGTAGGAAAAGGGGGCTTCAACGAGCAGTACTTC; CDR3aa: CASSVGKGGFNEQYF; d_gene: TRBD1; abundance: .; v_gene: TRBV9; j_gene: TRBJ2-7
CDR3nt: TGTGCCAGCGGGGGTAGTCAGCCCCAGCATTTT; CDR3aa: CASGGSQPQHF; d_gene: .; abundance: .; v_gene: TRBV27; j_gene: TRBJ1-5
CDR3nt: TGTGCCAGCAGTGAGAAGGGAAGGCGCACTGAAGCTTTCTTT; CDR3aa: CASSEKGRRTEAFF; d_gene: .; abundance: .; v_gene: TRBV6-1; j_gene: TRBJ1-1
CDR3nt: TGTGCCAGCAGGTCCTCGTGGGGCCAGAATTACACCGGGGAGCTGTTTTTT; CDR3aa: CASRSSWGQNYTGELFF; d_gene: .; abundance: few; v_gene: TRBV11-2; j_gene: TRBJ2-2
CDR3nt: TGTGCCACCAGTGGTCGACGAAGCTCTGGAAACACCATATATTTT; CDR3aa: CATSGRRSSGNTIYF; d_gene: .; abundance: few; v_gene: TRBV24-1; j_gene: TRBJ1-3
CDR3nt: TGTGCCAGTAGTATCGGGGTCAATGAGCAGTTCTTC; CDR3aa: CASSIGVNEQFF; d_gene: .; abundance: few; v_gene: TRBV19; j_gene: TRBJ2-1
CDR3nt: TGTGCCACCAGCAAGGGAGGGATCGAGCAGTACTTC; CDR3aa: CATSKGGIEQYF; d_gene: TRBD2; abundance: many; v_gene: TRBV15; j_gene: TRBJ2-7
CDR3nt: TGTGCCAGCAGTTTGCTAGCAGGTGTGGATGAGCAGTTCTTC; CDR3aa: CASSLLAGVDEQFF; d_gene: .; abundance: .; v_gene: TRBV12-3/TRBV12-4; j_gene: TRBJ2-1
CDR3nt: TGTGCCAGCAGTGACCCAGGAATCTCCTACGAGCAGTACTTC; CDR3aa: CASSDPGISYEQYF; d_gene: .; abundance: many; v_gene: TRBV25-1; j_gene: TRBJ2-7
CDR3nt: TGTGCCAGCAGTTTTACAGTGCCCTCCGGAAACACCATATATTTT; CDR3aa: CASSFTVPSGNTIYF; d_gene: .; abundance: few; v_gene: TRBV12-3/TRBV12-4; j_gene: TRBJ1-3
CDR3nt: TGTGCCAGCAGTGATCGTCCTGTTAGCACAGATACGCAGTATTTT; CDR3aa: CASSDRPVSTDTQYF; d_gene: .; abundance: few; v_gene: TRBV25-1; j_gene: TRBJ2-3
CDR3nt: TGCGCCAGCAGCCAGGAGACCCTCAACTATGGCTACACCTTC; CDR3aa: CASSQETLNYGYTF; d_gene: .; abundance: few; v_gene: TRBV4-1; j_gene: TRBJ1-2
CDR3nt: TGTGCCAGCCACAGGGCTTTGAACACTGAAGCTTTCTTT; CDR3aa: CASHRALNTEAFF; d_gene: .; abundance: .; v_gene: TRBV6-1; j_gene: TRBJ1-1